This TCR beta chain was recovered during a study of response to subunit inactivated influenza vaccine. In TCRdb, the RT-PCR reads were re-called with MiXCR into one record per CDR3 protein. Here the sample spans about half a million distinct CDR3 sequences, roughly 8.2% being singletons. This CDR3 contains 15 residues. The ends lost 5 bases at V and 7 bases at J; junction bases unmatched: 9. The germline V gene has CDR1 DFQATT and CDR2 SNEGSKA (reference sequence). This clonotype was picked up a small number of times. The V call is TRBV20-1, the J call TRBJ2-1, with 12 bases that match TRBD2. This clonotype originated in a man between 50 and 70 years old who received an inactivated influenza vaccine. The material sequenced was PBMCs from blood, taken 23 months after vaccination. CDR3 sequence reads: CSALQTSGRGNEQFF. The CDR3, as DNA: TGCAGTGCTCTTCAGACTAGCGGGAGAGGGAATGAGCAGTTCTTC.